This entry concerns a single T cell receptor (beta chain). No antigen is known for it. This CDR3 comprises 13 residues. The germline gives CDR1 DFQATT, CDR2 SNEGSKA (reference sequence). Trimming at V came to 5 bases and at J to 7 bases, leaving 7 bases not matched to a gene. Donation came from healthy Caucasian individuals in Russia who were aged about 6 to 100. Each sample yielded at least 7 million isolated PBMCs. This sample was taken from a study of blood T cells in healthy people across ages. Study-wide background: Researchers report that template switching captured about one barcoded beta molecule per two T cells. Study-wide points: Roughly linear declines in TCR beta diversity per million T cells occurred with age.

Alongside a J-beta primer mix, a sample-barcoded 5' primer served in a second PCR lasting about 7 to 12 cycles. Each CDR3 protein is one row after TCRdb ran MiXCR on the 5' RACE reads. The sample has 550,000 to 600,000 distinct CDR3 sequences; 25% to 30% are singletons. Sequenced: blood. The chain employs TRBV20-1 and TRBJ2-1; 8 bases fit TRBD2. This receptor was identified in a woman aged 70-85 years in good health. The CDR3 reads CSAWPGTRNEQFF. CDR3 DNA: TGCAGTGCTTGGCCCGGGACTAGGAATGAGCAGTTCTTC.